The TCR beta chain described here comes from a study of blood T cell repertoires in COVID-19. About the study: From the United States, Italy and Spain came samples of acute and convalescent COVID-19.

Authors' methods: Amplification with reference gene primers provided the estimates of nucleated cell counts. TCRdb's copy holds only in-frame clones and misses some; the assay was immunoSEQ multiplex PCR. The V and J calls and clone size come from that table; D and trimming were worked out from the DNA. This repertoire shows 250,000 to 300,000 clones, less than 90% found once; its top ten account for over 4.5%. The CDR3 spans 14 residues. Looked up from germline, CDR1 is MDHEN and CDR2 is SYDVKM. V lost 6 bases and J lost 5; bases outside the gene matches: 8. Material: peripheral blood. The TCR sequence derives from a man aged 60 to 69 who had recovered from COVID-19. The chain has TRBV28 and TRBJ2-7, with 9 positions matching TRBD2. In nucleotides, the CDR3 is TGTGCCAGCAGCCTGGGACTAGCAATCAACGAGCAGTACTTC. This gives the protein CASSLGLAINEQYF. Using reference TRBV28 and TRBJ2-7 for the parts outside the CDR3, the full variable domain is DVKVTQSSRYLVKRTGEKVFLECVQDMDHENMFWYRQDPGLGLRLIYFSYDVKMKEKGDIPEGYSVSREKKERFSLILESASTNQTSMYLCASSLGLAINEQYFGPGTRLTVT.